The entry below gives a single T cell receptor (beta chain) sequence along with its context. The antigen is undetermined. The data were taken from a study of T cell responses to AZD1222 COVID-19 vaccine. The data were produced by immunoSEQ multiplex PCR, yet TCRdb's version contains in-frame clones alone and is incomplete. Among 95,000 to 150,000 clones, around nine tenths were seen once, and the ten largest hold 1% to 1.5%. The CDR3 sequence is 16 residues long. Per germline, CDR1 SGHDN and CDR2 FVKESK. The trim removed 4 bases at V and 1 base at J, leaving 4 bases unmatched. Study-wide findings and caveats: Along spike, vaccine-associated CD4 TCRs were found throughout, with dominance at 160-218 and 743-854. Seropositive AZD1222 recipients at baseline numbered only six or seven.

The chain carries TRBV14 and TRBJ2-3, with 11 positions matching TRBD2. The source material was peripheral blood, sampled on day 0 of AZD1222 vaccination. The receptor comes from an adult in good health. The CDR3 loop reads CASSPSLAGGTDTQYF. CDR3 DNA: TGTGCCAGCAGCCCATCACTAGCGGGGGGCACAGATACGCAGTATTTT.